This TCR beta chain was recorded in a study of cytomegalovirus exposure and HLA in healthy donors. The study's findings and limits: Later analysis identified a missense DCLRE1C variant that was linked to TCR beta V- and J-gene trimming. Researchers reported that three CMV-associated chains were confirmed in vitro as CMV antigen-specific. Most sequenced TCRs were rare (though some public TCRs occurred in many donors).

With regard to this clone: Antigen: not known.

Trimming removed 4 bases from V and 0 bases from J, with 10 bases in between. Germline V CDR1 and CDR2: MNHEY, SMNVEV (reference sequence). This CDR3 comprises 14 residues. The PCR used 60 Vbeta and 13 Jbeta primers. Some clones are missing from TCRdb's copy, which holds only in-frame ones; the method was immunoSEQ multiplex PCR. Here the sample spans 150,000 to 200,000 clones, around 68% being singletons. The material sequenced was PBMCs. The sequence was obtained from a girl aged 10-17 years in good health and CMV-seronegative. The gene calls are TRBV27 and TRBJ2-7; weak D call: TRBD1 (6 bases). The CDR3 loop is CASSWTVSSYEQYF. CDR3 DNA sequence: TGTGCCAGCAGTTGGACAGTCAGCTCCTACGAGCAGTACTTC.